This T cell receptor (beta chain) was observed in a study of blood T cell repertoires in COVID-19. The CDR3 is 16 amino acids. V trimming: 0 bases; J trimming: 4 bases; junction bases outside the gene matches: 4. Per the germline V gene, CDR1 is MNHEY and CDR2 is SVGEGT. Method: immunoSEQ multiplex PCR; TCRdb's copy keeps in-frame clones and lacks some. The data hold under 300,000 clones, with about nine tenths observed a single time. What was sequenced was peripheral blood. This receptor was obtained from a man aged 25 to 40 with COVID-19, enrolled during active disease. The chain couples TRBV6-2 or TRBV6-3 to TRBJ1-4; 8 bases align to TRBD1. CDR3 nucleotides: TGTGCCAGCAGTTACTCGACAGGGGCCGGTAATGAAAAACTGTTTTTT. Amino acids: CASSYSTGAGNEKLFF.